The clone carrying this T cell receptor beta chain was recorded once. Its antigen is still unknown. The CDR3 contains 13 residues. Trimming removed 4 bases from V and 4 bases from J, with 9 bases in between. The germline gives CDR1 KGHSH, CDR2 LQKENI. This specimen belongs to a study of T cell responses to AZD1222 COVID-19 vaccine. Whole-study results and caveats: Clonal diversity was possibly underestimated, and the donors were mostly white British, with more females. Spike as a whole was targeted by vaccine-associated CD4 TCRs, dominant at 160-218 and 743-854. Unmutated variant regions are reportedly targeted by nearly half of spike-specific TCRs.

TCRdb's copy holds only in-frame clones and misses some; the assay was immunoSEQ multiplex PCR. Of more than 150,000 clones in the sample, 85% to 90% were seen once. The clonotype comes from an adult in good health. This chain uses TRBV18 with TRBJ2-3; D is perhaps TRBD1 (5 bases). The material sequenced was peripheral blood, taken on day 0 of AZD1222 vaccination. This CDR3 reads CASSLTGPDTQYF. CDR3 nucleotide sequence: TGTGCCAGCTCACTAACAGGTCCAGATACGCAGTATTTT.